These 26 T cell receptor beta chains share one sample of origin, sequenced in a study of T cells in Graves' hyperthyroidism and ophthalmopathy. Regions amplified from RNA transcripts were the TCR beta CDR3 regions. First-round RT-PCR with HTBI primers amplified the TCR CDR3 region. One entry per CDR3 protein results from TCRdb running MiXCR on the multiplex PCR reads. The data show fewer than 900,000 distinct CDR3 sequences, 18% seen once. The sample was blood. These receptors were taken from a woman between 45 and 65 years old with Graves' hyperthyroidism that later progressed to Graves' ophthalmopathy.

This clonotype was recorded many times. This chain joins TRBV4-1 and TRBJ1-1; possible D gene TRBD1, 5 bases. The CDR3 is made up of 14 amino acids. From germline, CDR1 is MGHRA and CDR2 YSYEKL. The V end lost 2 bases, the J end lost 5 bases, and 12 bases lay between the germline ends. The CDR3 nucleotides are TGCGCCAGCAGCCAAACGGGGCTGGGGACTGAAGCTTTCTTT. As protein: CASSQTGLGTEAFF.

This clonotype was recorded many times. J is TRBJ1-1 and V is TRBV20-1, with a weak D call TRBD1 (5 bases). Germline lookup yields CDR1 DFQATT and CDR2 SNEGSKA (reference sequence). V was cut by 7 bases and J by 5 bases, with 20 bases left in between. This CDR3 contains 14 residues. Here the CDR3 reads CSVAWGFVSTEAFF. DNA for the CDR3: TGCAGTGTCGCCTGGGGGTTCGTATCGACTGAAGCTTTCTTT.

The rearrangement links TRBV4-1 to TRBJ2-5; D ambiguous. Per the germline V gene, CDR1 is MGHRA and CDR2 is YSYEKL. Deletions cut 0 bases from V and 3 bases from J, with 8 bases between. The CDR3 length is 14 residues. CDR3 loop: CASSQESQEETQYF. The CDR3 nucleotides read TGCGCCAGCAGCCAAGAGAGTCAGGAAGAGACCCAGTACTTC.

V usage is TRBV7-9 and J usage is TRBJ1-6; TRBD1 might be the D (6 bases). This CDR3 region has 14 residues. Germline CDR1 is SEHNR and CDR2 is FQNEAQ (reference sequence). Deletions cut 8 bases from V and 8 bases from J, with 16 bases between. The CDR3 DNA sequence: TGTGCCAGCGGCGCCACAGGGTCCGATTCACCCCTCCACTTT. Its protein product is CASGATGSDSPLHF. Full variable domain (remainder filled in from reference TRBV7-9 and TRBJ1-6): DTGVSQNPRHKITKRGQNVTFRCDPISEHNRLYWYRQTLGQGPEFLTYFQNEAQLEKSRLLSDRFSAERPKGSFSTLEIQRTEQGDSAMYLCASGATGSDSPLHFGNGTRLTVT.

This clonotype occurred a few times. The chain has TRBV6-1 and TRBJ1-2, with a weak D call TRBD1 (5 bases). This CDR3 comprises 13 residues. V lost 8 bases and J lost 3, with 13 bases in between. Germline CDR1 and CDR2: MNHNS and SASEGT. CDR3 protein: CASGRGKDYGYTF. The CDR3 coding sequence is TGTGCCAGCGGAAGGGGCAAAGACTATGGCTACACCTTC.

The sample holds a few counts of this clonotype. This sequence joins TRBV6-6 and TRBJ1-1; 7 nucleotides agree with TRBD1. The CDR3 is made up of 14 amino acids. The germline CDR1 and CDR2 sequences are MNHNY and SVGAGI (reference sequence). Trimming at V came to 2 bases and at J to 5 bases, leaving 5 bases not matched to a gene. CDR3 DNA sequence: TGTGCCAGCAGTTACCTCGACAGGGAAACTGAAGCTTTCTTT. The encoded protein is CASSYLDRETEAFF.

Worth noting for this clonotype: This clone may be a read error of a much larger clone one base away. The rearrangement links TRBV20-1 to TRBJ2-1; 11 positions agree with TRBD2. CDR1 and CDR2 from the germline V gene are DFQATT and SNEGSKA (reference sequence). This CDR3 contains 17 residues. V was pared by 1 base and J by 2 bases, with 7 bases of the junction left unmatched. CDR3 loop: CSARGQLAGATYNEQFF. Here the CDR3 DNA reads TGCAGTGCTAGAGGCCAACTAGCGGGGGCTACCTACAATGAGCAGTTCTTC.

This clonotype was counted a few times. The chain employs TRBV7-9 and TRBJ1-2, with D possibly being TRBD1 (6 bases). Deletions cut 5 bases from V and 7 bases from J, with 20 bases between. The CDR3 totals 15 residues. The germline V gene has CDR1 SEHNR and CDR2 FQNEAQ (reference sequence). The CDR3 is CASSPTPHRVGGYTF. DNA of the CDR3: TGTGCCAGCAGCCCCACCCCACACAGGGTCGGTGGCTACACCTTC.

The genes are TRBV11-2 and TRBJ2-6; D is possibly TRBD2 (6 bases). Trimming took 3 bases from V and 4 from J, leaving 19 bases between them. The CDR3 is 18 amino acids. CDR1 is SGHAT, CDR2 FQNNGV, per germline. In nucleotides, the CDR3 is TGTGCCAGCAGCTTGGATGGTAGCGGCGAGCCCGGGGCCAACGTCCTGACTTTC. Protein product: CASSLDGSGEPGANVLTF.

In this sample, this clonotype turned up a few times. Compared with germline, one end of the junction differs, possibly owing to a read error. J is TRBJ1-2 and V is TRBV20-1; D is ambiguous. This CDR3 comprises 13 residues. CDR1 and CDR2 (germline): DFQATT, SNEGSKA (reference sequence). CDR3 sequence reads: CGASDPLNYGYTF. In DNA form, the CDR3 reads TGCGGTGCTAGTGACCCCCTCAACTATGGCTACACCTTC.

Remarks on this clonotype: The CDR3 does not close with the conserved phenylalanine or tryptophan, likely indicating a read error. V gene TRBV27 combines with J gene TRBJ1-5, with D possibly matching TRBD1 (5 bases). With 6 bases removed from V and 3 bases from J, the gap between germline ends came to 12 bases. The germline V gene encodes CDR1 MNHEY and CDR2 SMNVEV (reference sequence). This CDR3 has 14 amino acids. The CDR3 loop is CASSLRGNNQPQHS. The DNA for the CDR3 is TGTGCCAGCAGCCTACGGGGGAACAATCAGCCCCAGCATTCT.

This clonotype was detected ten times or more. The CDR3 region has the DNA TGTGCCAGCAGCCGTGATAGCTCCTATAATTCACCCCTCCACTTT. Protein sequence: CASSRDSSYNSPLHF. The V gene is TRBV7-8, the J gene TRBJ1-6; D not resolved. The CDR3 covers 15 residues. Between the trimmed V and J ends, which lost 5 bases and 0 bases, there was a span of 8 bases. Per germline, CDR1 SGHVS and CDR2 FQNEAQ.

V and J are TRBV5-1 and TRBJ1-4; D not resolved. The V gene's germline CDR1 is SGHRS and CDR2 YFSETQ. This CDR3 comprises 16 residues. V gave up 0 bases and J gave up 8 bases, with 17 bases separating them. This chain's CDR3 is CASSLAFEVSEEKLFF. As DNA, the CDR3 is TGCGCCAGCAGCTTGGCCTTCGAGGTCTCAGAGGAAAAACTGTTTTTT.

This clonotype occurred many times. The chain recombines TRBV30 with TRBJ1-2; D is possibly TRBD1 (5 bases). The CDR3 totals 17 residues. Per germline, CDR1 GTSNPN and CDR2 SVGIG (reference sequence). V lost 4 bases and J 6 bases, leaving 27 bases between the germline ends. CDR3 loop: CAWKNRGGAGSYHGYTF. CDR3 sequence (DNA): TGTGCCTGGAAAAATAGAGGTGGGGCAGGGTCATATCATGGCTACACCTTC.

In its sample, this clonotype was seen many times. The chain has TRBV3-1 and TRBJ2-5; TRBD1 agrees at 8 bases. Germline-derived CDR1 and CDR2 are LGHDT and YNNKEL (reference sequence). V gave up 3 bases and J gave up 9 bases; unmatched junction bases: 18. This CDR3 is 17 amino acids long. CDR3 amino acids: CASSQRRRDRRSPAQYF. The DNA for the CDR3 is TGTGCCAGCAGCCAGAGACGTCGGGACAGGCGATCCCCGGCCCAGTACTTC.

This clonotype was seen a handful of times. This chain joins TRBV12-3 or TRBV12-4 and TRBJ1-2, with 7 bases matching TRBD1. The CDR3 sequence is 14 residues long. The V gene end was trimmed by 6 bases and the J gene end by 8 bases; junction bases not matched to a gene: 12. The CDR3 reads CASRQRRQGKGYTF. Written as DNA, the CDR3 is TGTGCCAGCAGACAAAGACGACAGGGAAAAGGCTACACCTTC.

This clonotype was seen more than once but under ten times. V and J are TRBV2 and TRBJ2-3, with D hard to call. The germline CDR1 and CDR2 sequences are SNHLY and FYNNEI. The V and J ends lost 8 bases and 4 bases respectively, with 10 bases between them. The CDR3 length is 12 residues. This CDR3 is CASSRLSDTQYF. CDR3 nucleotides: TGTGCCAGCTCTCGACTCTCAGATACGCAGTATTTT.

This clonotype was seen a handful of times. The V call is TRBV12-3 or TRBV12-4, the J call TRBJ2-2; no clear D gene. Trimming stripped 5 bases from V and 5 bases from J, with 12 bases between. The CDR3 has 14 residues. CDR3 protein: CASSKETATGELFF. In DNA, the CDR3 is TGTGCCAGCAGTAAAGAAACAGCAACCGGGGAGCTGTTTTTT.

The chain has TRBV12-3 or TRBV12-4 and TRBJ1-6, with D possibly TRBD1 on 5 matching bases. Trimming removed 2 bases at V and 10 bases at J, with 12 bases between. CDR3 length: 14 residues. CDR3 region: CASSLRGIGSPLHF. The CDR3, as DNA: TGTGCCAGCAGTTTACGGGGGATTGGGTCACCCCTCCACTTT.

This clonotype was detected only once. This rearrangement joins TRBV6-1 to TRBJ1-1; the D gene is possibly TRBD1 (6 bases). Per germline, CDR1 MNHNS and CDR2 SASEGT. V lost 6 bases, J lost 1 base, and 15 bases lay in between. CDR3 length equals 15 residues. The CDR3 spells CASRTDSPPNTEAFF. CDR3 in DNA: TGTGCCAGCAGAACGGACAGCCCGCCGAACACTGAAGCTTTCTTT.

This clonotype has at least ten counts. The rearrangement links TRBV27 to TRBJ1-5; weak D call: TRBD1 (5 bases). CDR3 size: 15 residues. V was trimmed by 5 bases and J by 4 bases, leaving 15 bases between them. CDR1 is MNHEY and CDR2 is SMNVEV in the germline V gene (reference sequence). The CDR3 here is CASSGTGTVNQPQHF. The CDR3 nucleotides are TGTGCCAGCAGTGGGACCGGGACGGTGAATCAGCCCCAGCATTTT.

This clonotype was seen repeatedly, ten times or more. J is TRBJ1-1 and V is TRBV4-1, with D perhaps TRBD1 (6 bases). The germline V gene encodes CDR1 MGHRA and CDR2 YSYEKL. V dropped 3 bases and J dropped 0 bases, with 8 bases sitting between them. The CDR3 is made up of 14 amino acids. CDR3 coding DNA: TGCGCCAGCAGCCACACAGGGATGAACACTGAAGCTTTCTTT. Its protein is CASSHTGMNTEAFF.

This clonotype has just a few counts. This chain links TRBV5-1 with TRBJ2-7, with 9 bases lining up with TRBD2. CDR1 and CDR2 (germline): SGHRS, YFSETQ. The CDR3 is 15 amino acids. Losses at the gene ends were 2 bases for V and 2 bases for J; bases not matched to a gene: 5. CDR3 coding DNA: TGCGCCAGCAGCTTTGGGACTAGCAGGACCTACGAGCAGTACTTC. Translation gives CASSFGTSRTYEQYF.

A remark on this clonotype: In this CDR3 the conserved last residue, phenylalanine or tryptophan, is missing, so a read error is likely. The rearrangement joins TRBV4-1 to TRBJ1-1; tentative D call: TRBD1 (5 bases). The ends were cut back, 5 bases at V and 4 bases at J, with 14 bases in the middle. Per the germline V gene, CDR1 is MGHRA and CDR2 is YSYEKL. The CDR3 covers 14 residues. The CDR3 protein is CASSLRGLGTEAFL. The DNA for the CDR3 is TGCGCCAGCAGCTTGAGGGGCTTGGGCACTGAAGCTTTCCTT.

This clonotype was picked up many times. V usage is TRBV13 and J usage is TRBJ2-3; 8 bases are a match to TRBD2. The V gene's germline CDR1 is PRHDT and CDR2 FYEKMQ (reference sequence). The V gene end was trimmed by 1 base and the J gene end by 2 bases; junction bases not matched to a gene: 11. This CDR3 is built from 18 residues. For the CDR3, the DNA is TGTGCCAGCAGCTTAGTGTCTAGCGGGCTGATCTACACAGATACGCAGTATTTT. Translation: CASSLVSSGLIYTDTQYF.

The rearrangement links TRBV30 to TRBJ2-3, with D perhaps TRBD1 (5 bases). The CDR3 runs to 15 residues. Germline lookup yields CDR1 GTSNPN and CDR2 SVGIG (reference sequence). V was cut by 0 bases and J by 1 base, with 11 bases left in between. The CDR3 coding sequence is TGTGCCTGGAGTGTCGACAGTCGGGGCACAGATACGCAGTATTTT. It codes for CAWSVDSRGTDTQYF.